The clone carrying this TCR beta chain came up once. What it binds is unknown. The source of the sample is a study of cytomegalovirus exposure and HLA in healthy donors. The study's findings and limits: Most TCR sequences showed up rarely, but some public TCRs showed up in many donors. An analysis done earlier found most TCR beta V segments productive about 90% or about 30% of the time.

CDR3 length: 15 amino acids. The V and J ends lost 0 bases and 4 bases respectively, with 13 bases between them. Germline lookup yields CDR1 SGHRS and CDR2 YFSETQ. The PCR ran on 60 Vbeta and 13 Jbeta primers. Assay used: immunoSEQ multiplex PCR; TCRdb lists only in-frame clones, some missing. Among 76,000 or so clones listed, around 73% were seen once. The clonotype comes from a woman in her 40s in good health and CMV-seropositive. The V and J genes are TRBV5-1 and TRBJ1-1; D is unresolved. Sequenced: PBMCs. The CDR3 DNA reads TGCGCCAGCAGCTTGGTGATTGGTAGAGCCACTGAAGCTTTCTTT. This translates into CASSLVIGRATEAFF.